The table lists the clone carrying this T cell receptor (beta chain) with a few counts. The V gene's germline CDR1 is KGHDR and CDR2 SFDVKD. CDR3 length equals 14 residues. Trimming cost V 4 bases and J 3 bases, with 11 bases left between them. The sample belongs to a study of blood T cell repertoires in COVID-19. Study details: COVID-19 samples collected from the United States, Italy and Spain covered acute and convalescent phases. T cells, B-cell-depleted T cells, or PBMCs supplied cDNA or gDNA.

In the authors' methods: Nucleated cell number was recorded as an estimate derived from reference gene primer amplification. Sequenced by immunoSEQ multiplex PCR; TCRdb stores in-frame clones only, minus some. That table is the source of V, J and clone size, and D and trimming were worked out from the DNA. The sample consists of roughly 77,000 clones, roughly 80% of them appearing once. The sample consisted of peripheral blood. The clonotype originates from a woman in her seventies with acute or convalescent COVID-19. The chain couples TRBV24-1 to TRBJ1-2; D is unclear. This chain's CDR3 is CATSDPGPDYGYTF. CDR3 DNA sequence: TGTGCCACCAGTGACCCTGGCCCCGACTATGGCTACACCTTC.